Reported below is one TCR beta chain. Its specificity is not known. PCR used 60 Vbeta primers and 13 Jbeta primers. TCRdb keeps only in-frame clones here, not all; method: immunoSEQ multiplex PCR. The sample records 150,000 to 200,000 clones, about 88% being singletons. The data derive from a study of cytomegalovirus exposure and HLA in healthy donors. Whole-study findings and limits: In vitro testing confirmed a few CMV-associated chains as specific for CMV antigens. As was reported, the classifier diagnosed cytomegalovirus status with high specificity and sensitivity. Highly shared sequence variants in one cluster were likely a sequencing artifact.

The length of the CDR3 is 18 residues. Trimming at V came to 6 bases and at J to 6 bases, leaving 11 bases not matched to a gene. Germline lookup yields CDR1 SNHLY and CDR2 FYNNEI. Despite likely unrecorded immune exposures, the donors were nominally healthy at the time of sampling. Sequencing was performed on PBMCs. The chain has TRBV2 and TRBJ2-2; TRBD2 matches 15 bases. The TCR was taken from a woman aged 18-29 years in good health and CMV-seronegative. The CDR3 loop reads CASRGLAGGSLGAGELFF. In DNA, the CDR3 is TGTGCCAGCAGAGGACTAGCGGGAGGGAGCCTTGGGGCCGGGGAGCTGTTTTTT.